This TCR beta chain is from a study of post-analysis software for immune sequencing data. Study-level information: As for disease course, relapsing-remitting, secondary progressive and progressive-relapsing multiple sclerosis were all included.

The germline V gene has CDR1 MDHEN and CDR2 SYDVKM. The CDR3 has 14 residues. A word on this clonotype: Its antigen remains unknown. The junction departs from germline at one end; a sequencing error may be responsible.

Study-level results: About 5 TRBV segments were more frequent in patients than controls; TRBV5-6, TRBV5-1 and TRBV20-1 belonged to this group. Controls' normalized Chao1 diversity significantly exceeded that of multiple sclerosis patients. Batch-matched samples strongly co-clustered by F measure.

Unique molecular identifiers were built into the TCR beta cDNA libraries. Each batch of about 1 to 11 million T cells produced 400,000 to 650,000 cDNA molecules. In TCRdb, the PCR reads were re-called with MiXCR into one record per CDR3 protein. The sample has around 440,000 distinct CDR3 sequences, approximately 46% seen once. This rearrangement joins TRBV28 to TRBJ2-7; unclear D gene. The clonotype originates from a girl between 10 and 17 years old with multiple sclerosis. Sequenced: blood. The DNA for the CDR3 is TGTGCCAGCAGCTTGGGCCAGTGGAGCTACGAGCGGTACTTC. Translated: CASSLGQWSYERYF.